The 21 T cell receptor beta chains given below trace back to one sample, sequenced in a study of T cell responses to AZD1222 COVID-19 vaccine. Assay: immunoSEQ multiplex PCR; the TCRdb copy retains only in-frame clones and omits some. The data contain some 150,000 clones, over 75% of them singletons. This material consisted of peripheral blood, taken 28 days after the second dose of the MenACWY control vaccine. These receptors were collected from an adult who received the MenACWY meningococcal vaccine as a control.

The CDR3: CASSGSGLSNFNQPQHF. As DNA, the CDR3 is TGTGCCAGCAGTGGGAGTGGACTTTCCAATTTCAATCAGCCCCAGCATTTT. The chain joins TRBV7-9 to TRBJ1-5; D gene uncertain. Trimming cost V 6 bases and J 3 bases, with 21 bases left between them. This CDR3 has 17 amino acids. Germline V gene sequence: CDR1 SEHNR, CDR2 FQNEAQ (reference sequence).

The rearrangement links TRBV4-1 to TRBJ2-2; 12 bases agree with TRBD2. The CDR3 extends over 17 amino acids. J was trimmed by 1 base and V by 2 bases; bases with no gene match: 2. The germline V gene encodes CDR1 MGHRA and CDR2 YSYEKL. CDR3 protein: CASSQKGLAGNTGELFF. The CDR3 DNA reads TGCGCCAGCAGCCAAAAGGGACTAGCGGGGAACACCGGGGAGCTGTTTTTT.

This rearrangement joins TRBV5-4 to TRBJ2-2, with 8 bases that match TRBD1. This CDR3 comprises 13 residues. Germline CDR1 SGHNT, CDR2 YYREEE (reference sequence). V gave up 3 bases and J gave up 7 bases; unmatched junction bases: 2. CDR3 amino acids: CASSWTGIGELFF. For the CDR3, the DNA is TGTGCCAGCAGCTGGACAGGGATCGGGGAGCTGTTTTTT.

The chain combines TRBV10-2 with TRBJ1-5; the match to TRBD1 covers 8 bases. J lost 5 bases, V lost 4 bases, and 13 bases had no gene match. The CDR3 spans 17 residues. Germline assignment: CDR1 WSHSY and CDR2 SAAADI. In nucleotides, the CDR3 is TGCGCCAGCAGTGGAGGACCGGGACAGGAGAGGGATCAGCCCCAGCATTTT. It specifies CASSGGPGQERDQPQHF.

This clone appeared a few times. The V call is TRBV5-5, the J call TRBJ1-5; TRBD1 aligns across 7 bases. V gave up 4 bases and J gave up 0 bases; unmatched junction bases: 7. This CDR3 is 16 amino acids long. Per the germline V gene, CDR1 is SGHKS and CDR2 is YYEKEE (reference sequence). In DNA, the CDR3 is TGTGCCAGCAGCCGAGAAGGGGGCGATAGCAATCAGCCCCAGCATTTT. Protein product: CASSREGGDSNQPQHF. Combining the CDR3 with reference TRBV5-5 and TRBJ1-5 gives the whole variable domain DAGVTQSPTHLIKTRGQQVTLRCSPISGHKSVSWYQQVLGQGPQFIFQYYEKEERGRGNFPDRFSARQFPNYSSELNVNALLLGDSALYLCASSREGGDSNQPQHFGDGTRLSIL.

CDR3 region: CASSKSTRRANTEAFF. In DNA form, the CDR3 reads TGTGCCAGCAGCAAAAGCACACGAAGGGCGAACACTGAAGCTTTCTTT. J is TRBJ1-1 and V is TRBV21-1. TRBV21-1 is classified as a pseudogene. The CDR3 contains 16 residues.

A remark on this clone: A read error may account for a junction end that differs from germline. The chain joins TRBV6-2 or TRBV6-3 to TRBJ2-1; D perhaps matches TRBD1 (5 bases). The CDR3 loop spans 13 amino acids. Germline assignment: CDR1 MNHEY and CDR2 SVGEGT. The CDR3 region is CASSLGADKEQFF. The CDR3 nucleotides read TGTGCCAGCAGTTTAGGGGCCGACAAGGAGCAGTTCTTC.

The DNA of the CDR3 is TGTGCCAGCAGTGAGTCAGGGCTACAAGAGACCCAGTACTTC. Translated: CASSESGLQETQYF. The V call is TRBV2, the J call TRBJ2-5; TRBD1 is a possible D gene (5 bases). This CDR3 is 14 amino acids long. The V end lost 3 bases, the J end lost 2 bases, and 10 bases lay between the germline ends. Germline loops: CDR1 SNHLY, CDR2 FYNNEI.

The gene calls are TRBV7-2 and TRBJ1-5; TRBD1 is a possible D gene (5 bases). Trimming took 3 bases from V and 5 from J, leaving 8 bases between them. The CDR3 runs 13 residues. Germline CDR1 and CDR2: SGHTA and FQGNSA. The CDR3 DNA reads TGTGCCAGCAGCTTCACCAGGGATCAGCCCCAGCATTTT. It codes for CASSFTRDQPQHF.

The CDR3: CSVWQPGGETQYF. The CDR3 nucleotides read TGCAGCGTTTGGCAGCCGGGGGGGGAGACCCAGTACTTC. The chain couples TRBV29-1 to TRBJ2-5, with TRBD2 matching 8 bases. V lost 5 bases, J lost 5 bases, and 7 bases stayed unmatched. This CDR3 is built from 13 residues. CDR1 is SQVTM and CDR2 is ANQGSEA in the germline V gene.

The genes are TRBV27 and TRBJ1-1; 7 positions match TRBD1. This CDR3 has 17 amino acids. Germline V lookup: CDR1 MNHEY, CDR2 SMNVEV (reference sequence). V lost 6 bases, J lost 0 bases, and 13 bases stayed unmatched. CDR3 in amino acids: CASRKRQGRSMNTEAFF. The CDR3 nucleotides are TGTGCCAGCAGAAAACGACAGGGTAGATCCATGAACACTGAAGCTTTCTTT.

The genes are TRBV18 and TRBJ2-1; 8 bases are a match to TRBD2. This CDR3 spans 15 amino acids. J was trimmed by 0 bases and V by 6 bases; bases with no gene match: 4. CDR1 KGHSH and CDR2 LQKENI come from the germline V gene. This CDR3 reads CASSPSGSSYNEQFF. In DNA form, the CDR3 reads TGTGCCAGCTCCCCGAGCGGGAGCTCCTACAATGAGCAGTTCTTC.

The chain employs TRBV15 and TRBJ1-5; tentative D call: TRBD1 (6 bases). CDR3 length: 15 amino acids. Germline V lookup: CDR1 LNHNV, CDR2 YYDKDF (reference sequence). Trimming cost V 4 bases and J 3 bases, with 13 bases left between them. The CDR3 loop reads CATSITDRFNQPQHF. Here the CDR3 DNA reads TGTGCCACCAGCATTACCGACAGGTTCAATCAGCCCCAGCATTTT. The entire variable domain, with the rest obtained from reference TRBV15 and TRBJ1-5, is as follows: DAMVIQNPRYQVTQFGKPVTLSCSQTLNHNVMYWYQQKSSQAPKLLFHYYDKDFNNEADTPDNFQSRRPNTSFCFLDIRSPGLGDTAMYLCATSITDRFNQPQHFGDGTRLSIL.

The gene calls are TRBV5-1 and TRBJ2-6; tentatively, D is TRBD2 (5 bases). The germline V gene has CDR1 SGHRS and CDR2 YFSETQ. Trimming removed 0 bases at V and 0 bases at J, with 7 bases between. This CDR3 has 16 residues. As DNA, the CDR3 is TGCGCCAGCAGCTTGGAAGGGAGCTCTGGGGCCAACGTCCTGACTTTC. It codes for CASSLEGSSGANVLTF.

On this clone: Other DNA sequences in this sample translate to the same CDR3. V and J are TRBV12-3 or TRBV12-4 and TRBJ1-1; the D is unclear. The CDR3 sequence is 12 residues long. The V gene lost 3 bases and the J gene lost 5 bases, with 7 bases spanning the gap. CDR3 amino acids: CASSLAGTEAFF. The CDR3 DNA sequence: TGTGCCAGCAGTTTGGCGGGAACTGAAGCTTTCTTT.

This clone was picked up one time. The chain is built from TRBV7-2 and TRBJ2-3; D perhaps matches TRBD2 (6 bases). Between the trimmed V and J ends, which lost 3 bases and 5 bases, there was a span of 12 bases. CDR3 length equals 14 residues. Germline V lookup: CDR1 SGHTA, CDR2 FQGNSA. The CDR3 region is CASSFPGARDTQYF. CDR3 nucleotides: TGTGCCAGCAGCTTCCCGGGAGCGAGAGATACGCAGTATTTT.

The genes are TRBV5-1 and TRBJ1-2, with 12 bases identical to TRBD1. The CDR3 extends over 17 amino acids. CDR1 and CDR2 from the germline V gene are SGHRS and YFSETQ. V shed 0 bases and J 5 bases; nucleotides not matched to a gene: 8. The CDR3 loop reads CASSLGDRGRLWYGYTF. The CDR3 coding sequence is TGCGCCAGCAGCTTGGGGGACAGGGGGCGCTTGTGGTATGGCTACACCTTC.

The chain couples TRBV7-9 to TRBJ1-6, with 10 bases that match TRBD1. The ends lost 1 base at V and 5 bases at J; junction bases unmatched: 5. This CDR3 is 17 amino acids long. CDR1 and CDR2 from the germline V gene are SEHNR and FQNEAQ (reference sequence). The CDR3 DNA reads TGTGCCAGCAGCTTAGGGGACAGGGGCGTCCATAATTCACCCCTCCACTTT. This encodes CASSLGDRGVHNSPLHF.

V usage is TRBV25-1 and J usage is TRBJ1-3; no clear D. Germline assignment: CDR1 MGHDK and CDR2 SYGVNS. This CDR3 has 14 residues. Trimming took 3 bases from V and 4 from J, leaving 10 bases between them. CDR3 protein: CASSDPPGGNTIYF. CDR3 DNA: TGTGCCAGCAGTGATCCTCCAGGCGGAAACACCATATATTTT. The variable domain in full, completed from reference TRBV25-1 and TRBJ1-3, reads EADIYQTPRYLVIGTGKKITLECSQTMGHDKMYWYQQDPGMELHLIHYSYGVNSTEKGDLSSESTVSRIRTEHFPLTLESARPSHTSQYLCASSDPPGGNTIYFGEGSWLTVV.

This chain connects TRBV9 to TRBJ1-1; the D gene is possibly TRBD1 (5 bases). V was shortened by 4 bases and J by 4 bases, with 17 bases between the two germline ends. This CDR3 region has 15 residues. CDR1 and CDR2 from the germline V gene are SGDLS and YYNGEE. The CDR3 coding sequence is TGTGCCAGCAGCCCACAGGTGGCGCGGAGCACTGAAGCTTTCTTT. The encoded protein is CASSPQVARSTEAFF.

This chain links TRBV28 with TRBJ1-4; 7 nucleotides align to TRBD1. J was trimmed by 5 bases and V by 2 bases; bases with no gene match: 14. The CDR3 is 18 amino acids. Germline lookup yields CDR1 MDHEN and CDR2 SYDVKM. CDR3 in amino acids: CASSLLWDPRDRNEKLFF. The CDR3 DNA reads TGTGCCAGCAGTTTACTTTGGGACCCCCGGGACAGAAATGAAAAACTGTTTTTT. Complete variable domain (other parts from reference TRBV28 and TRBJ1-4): DVKVTQSSRYLVKRTGEKVFLECVQDMDHENMFWYRQDPGLGLRLIYFSYDVKMKEKGDIPEGYSVSREKKERFSLILESASTNQTSMYLCASSLLWDPRDRNEKLFFGSGTQLSVL.